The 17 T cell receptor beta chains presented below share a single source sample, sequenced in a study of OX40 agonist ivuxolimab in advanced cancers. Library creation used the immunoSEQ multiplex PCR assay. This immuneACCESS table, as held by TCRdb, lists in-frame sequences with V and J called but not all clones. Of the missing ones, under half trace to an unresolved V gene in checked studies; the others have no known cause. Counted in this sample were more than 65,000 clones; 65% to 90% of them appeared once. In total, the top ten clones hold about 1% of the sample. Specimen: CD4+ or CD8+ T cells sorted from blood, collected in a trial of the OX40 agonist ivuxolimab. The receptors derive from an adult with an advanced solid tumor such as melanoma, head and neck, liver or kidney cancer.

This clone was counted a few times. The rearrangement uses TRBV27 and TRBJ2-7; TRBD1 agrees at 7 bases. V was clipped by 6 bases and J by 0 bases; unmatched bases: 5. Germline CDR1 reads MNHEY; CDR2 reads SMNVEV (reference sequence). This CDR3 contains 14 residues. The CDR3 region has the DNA TGTGCCAGCAGCCTGGACAGGTACTCCTACGAGCAGTACTTC. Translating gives CASSLDRYSYEQYF.

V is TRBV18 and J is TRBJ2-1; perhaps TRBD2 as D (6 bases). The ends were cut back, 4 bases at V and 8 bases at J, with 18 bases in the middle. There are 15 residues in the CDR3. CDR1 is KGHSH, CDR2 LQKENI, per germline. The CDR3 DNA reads TGTGCCAGCTCACGCCCAGGGACTTTCAGGGATGAGCAGTTCTTC. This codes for CASSRPGTFRDEQFF. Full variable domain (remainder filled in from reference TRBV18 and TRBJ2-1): NAGVMQNPRHLVRRRGQEARLRCSPMKGHSHVYWYRQLPEEGLKFMVYLQKENIIDESGMPKERFSAEFPKEGPSILRIQQVVRGDSAAYFCASSRPGTFRDEQFFGPGTRLTVL.

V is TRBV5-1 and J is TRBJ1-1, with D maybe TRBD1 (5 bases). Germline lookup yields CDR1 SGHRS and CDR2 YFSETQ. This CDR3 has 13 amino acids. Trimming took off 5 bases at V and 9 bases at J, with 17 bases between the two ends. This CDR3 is CASRVDSVNQAFF. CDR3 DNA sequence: TGCGCCAGCAGAGTAGACAGTGTGAATCAAGCTTTCTTT.

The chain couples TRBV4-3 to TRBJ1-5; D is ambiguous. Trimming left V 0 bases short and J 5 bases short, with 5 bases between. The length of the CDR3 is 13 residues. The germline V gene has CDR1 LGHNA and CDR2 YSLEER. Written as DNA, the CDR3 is TGCGCCAGCAGCCAAGAGTTCGATCAGCCCCAGCATTTT. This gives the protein CASSQEFDQPQHF.

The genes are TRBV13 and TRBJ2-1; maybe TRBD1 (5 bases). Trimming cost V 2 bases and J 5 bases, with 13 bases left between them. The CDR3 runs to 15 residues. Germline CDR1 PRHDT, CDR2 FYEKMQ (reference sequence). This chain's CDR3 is CASSLSPTVNNEQFF. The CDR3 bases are TGTGCCAGCAGCTTAAGTCCGACAGTTAACAATGAGCAGTTCTTC.

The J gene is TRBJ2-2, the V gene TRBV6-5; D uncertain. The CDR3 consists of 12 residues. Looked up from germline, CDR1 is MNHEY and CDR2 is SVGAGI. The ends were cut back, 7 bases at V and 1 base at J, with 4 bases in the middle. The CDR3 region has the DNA TGTGCCAGCACAGGGAACACCGGGGAGCTGTTTTTT. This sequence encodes CASTGNTGELFF.

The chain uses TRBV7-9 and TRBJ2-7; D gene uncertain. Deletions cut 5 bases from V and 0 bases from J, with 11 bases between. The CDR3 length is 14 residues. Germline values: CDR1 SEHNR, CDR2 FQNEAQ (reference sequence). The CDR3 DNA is TGTGCCAGCAGCCCGGACGGCTACTCCTACGAGCAGTACTTC. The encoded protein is CASSPDGYSYEQYF.

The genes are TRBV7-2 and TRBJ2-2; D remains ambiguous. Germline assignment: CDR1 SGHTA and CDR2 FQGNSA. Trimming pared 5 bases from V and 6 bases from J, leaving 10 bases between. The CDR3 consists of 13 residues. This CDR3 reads CASSAHRSGELFF. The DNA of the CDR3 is TGTGCCAGCAGCGCCCATCGGTCCGGGGAGCTGTTTTTT.

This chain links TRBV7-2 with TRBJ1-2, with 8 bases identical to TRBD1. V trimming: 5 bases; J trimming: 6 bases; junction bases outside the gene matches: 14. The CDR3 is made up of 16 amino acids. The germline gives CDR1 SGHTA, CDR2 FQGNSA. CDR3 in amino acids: CASSARFGQGVDGYTF. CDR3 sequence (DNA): TGTGCCAGCAGCGCAAGGTTTGGACAGGGTGTGGATGGCTACACCTTC.

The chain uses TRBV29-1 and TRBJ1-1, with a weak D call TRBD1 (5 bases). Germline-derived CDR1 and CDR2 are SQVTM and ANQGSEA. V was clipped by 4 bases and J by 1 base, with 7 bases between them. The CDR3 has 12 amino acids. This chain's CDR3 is CSVGQKNTEAFF. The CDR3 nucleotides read TGCAGCGTTGGACAGAAGAACACTGAAGCTTTCTTT.

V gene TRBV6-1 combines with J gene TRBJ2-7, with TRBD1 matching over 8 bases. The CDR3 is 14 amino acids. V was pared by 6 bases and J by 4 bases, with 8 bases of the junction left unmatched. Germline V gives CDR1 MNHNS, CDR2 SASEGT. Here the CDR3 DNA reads TGTGCCAGCAGCCGGGACAGGTCGGGTTACGAGCAGTACTTC. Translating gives CASSRDRSGYEQYF.

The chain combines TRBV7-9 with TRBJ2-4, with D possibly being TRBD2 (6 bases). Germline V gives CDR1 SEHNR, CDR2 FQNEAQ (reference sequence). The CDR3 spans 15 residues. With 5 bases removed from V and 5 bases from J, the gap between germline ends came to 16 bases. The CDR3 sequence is CASSVPRAGQNIQYF. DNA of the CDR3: TGTGCCAGCAGCGTCCCCCGAGCGGGTCAAAACATTCAGTACTTC.

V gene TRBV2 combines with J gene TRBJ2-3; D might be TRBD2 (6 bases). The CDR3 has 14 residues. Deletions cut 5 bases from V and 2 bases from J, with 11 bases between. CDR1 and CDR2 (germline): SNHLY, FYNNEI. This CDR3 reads CASSLLASTDTQYF. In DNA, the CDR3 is TGTGCCAGCAGTCTACTAGCATCCACAGATACGCAGTATTTT.

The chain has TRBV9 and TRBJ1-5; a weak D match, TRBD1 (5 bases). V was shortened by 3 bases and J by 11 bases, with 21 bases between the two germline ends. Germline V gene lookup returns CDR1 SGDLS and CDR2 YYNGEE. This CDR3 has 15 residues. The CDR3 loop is CASSASGTVASAQHF. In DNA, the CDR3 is TGTGCCAGCAGCGCCTCCGGGACGGTCGCTTCGGCCCAGCATTTT.

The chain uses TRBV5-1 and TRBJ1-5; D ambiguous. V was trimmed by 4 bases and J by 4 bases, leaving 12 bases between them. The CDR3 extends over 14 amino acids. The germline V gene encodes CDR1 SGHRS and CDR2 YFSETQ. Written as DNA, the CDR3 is TGCGCCAGCAGCGCGGGTCCGTATAATCAGCCCCAGCATTTT. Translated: CASSAGPYNQPQHF.

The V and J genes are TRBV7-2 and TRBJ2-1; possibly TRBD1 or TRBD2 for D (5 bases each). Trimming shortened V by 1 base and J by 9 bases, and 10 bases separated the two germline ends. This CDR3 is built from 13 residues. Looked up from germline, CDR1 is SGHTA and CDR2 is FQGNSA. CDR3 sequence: CASSLVSGGEQFF. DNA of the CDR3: TGTGCCAGCAGCTTAGTTTCTGGGGGTGAGCAGTTCTTC.

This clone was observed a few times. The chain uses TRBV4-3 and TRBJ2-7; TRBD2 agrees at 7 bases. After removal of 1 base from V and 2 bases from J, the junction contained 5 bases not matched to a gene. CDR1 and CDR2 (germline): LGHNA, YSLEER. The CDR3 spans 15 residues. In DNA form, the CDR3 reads TGCGCCAGCAGCCAAGGGCCCGGGGGGACCTACGAGCAGTACTTC. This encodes CASSQGPGGTYEQYF.